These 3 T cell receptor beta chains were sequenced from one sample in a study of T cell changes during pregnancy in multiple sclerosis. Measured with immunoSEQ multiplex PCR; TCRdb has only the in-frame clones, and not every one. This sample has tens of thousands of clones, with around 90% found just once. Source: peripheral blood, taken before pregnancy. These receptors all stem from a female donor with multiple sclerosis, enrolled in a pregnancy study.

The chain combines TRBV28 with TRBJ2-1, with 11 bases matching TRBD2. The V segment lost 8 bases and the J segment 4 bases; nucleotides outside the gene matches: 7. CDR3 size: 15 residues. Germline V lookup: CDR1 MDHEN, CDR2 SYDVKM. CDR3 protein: CASREGTSGYNEQFF. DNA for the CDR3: TGTGCCAGCCGAGAAGGGACTAGCGGTTACAATGAGCAGTTCTTC.

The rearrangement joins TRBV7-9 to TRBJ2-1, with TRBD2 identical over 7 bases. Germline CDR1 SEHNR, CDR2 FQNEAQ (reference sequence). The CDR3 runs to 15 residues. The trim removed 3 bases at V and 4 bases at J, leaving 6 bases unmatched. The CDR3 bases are TGTGCCAGCAGCTTGGTGTGGGGGGGTTACAATGAGCAGTTCTTC. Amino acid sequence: CASSLVWGGYNEQFF.

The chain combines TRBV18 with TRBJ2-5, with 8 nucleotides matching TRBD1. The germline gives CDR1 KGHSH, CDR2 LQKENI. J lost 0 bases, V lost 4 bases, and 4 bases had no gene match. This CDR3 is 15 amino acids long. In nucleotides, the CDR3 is TGTGCCAGCTCACTCCGACAGGGGAACCAAGAGACCCAGTACTTC. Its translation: CASSLRQGNQETQYF.